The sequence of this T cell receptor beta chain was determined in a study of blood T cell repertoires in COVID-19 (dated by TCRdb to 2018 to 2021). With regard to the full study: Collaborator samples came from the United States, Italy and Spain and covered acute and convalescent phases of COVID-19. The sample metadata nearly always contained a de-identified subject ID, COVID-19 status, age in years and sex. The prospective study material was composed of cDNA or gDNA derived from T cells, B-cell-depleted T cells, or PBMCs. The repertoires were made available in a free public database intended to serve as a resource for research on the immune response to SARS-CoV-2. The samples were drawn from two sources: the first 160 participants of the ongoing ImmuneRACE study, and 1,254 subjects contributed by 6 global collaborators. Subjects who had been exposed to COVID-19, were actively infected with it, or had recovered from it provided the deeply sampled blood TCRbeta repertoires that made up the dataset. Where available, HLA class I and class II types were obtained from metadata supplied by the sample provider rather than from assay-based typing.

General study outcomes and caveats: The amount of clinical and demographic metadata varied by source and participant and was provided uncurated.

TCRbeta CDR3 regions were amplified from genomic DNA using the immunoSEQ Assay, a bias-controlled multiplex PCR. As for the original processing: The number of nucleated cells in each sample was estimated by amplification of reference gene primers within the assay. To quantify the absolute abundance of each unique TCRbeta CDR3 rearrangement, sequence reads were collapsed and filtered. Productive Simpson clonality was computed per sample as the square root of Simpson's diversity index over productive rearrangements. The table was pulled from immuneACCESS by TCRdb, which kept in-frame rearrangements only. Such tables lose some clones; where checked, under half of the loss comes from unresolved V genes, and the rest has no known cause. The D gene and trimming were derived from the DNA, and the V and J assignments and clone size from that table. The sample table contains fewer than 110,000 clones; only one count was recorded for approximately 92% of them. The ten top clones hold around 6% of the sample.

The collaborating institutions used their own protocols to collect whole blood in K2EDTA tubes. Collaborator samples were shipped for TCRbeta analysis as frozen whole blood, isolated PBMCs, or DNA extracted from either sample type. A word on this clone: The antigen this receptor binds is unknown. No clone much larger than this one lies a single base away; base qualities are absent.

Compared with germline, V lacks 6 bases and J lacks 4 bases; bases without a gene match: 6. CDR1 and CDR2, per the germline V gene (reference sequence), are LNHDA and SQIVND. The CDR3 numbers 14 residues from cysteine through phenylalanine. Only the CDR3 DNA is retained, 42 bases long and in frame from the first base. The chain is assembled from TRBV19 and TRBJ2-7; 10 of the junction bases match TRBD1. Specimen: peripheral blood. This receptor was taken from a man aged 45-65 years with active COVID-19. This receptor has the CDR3 CASSLDRGPYEQYF. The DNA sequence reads TGTGCCAGTAGCCTAGACAGGGGGCCTTACGAGCAGTACTTC.